This T cell receptor (beta chain) was observed in a study of cytomegalovirus exposure and HLA in healthy donors (TCRdb year 2017). A note on the overall study: An earlier analysis of around 600 of the donors reported approximately 270 Gb of sequence data and 117 million unique TCR beta sequences from roughly 180 million T cells. Roughly 300 gigabases of sequencing data and around 87 million unique TCR sequences were included in an early release covering around 650 HLA-typed donors. Of the roughly 400 genotyped donors, roughly 80% fell in the genetic ancestry cluster associated with self-reported Caucasian donors. The study aimed to test whether cataloging public T cell receptors could reveal signatures of past pathogen exposure. Using immunosequencing, the study profiled T cell repertoires from fewer than 850 subjects and related those repertoires to cytomegalovirus serostatus. Along with the roughly 710-subject first cohort, a separate validation cohort of over 90 different subjects was used. To predict cytomegalovirus infection status, the study brought together high-throughput TCR immunosequencing, statistical association of individual TCRs with disease status, and machine learning. To study patterns of TCR occurrence, a later analysis re-analyzed previously published TCR beta repertoires from 666 donors and added high-resolution HLA genotyping. Rather than using new phenotypic data, the later analysis identified candidate immune exposures from TCR beta sequences and from how often those sequences occurred across donors. An earlier analysis of approximately 630 of the donors applied high-throughput TCR beta sequencing to assess whether each TCR beta V gene segment acted as functional or pseudogenic. Donor age, sex, ethnicity and CMV serostatus were compiled alongside the repertoire data. A later genetic analysis used genome-wide SNP genotypes for 398 of the 666 donors, treating that subset as a discovery cohort. All discovery cohort repertoires had been generated using a single sequencing platform. Both class I and class II loci were covered by HLA typing, at four-digit resolution. Typing coverage differed by locus: A, B, C, DRB1 and DQB1 were typed in about 620-630 donors, DQA1 in about 560, DPA1 in 600 to 610, and DPB1 in approximately 450. Roughly 5 DR-DQ haplotypes were handled as single units for association and clustering because linkage in the cohort was strong. Among some 400 genotyped donors of the cohort, an average of approximately 240,000 unique TCR beta nucleotide sequences were sequenced per donor, about a sixth of them non-productive.

This clone has just one count. Its specific antigen is unknown. It has no much larger one-base neighbor in the sample; base qualities were not kept. The study at large found these results: It was suggested by the authors that the approach could potentially be generalized to other disease states and immunological phenotypes. Compared with the roughly 670-donor mean, donors in an Asian-associated ancestry cluster had fewer N-insertions in productive TCRs, according to a later genetic analysis. Roughly uniform sequencing depth across donors was assumed in presence/absence analyses, although this assumption may not hold. An association between a missense DCLRE1C variant and V-gene and J-gene trimming of TCR beta chains was found in a later genetic analysis and replicated in an independent cohort. In a later analysis, most CMV-associated TCR beta chains were found to appear HLA-restricted, with HLA associations seemingly driven largely by CMV exposure. A later analysis found that TCR association rates varied across HLA loci, with DRB1 alleles showing the most associated TCRs and HLA-C alleles the fewest. At a false discovery rate of 0.05, a later analysis linked some 17,000 TCR beta sequences to specific HLA alleles. In an earlier analysis of approximately 590 of the donors, most TCR beta V segments were observed in productive rearrangements about 87% or about 30% of the time, broadly matching IMGT annotations. Correlated functional status among segregating V segments might be attributable to linkage disequilibrium, but an unknown experimental factor could not be ruled out. Assigning TCR associations to individual alleles was difficult when HLA alleles, especially DR and DQ, strongly co-occurred. The classifier was reported to diagnose cytomegalovirus status with high specificity and sensitivity in both the original and validation cohorts. The study listed 164 TCR beta chains as associated with cytomegalovirus. The cohort was sequenced for TCR beta chains only, and without alpha or paired-chain data the features that could be detected were limited. A cluster of highly shared sequence variants was judged likely to be a technical artifact of the sequencing pipeline. In vitro tests confirmed that a few of the cytomegalovirus-associated TCR beta chains recognize cytomegalovirus antigens. Immune exposure information for the cohort was limited to CMV serostatus. Because some donors lacked HLA typing at each locus, the association tests relied only on the typed subset. Most TCR sequences were seen in very few donors, while some public TCRs were found in many individuals. A further reported finding was that TCR beta sequences accurately predicted the HLA-A and HLA-B alleles for most subjects in the first cohort. The earlier analysis of nearly 600 of the donors excluded around 17 rarely observed V segments, including chromosome 9 orphons, because counts were too low. In a later analysis, HLA-associated TCR beta chains were found to be more clonally expanded and to have lower generation probabilities than equally common non-associated chains. Several of the top co-occurrence clusters appeared to be linked to parvovirus B19, influenza, CMV and Epstein-Barr virus, according to a later analysis. Some IMGT-functional V segments, including TRBV6-2 and TRBV6-3, could not be distinguished by the 87-base-pair reads and were therefore excluded.

The cohort consisted of approximately 670 healthy bone marrow donors. Cohort members were all nominally healthy when sampled, although unrecorded immune exposures were likely present. The donor was CMV seronegative and belonged to the group of approximately 320 seronegative cohort members. Each donor provided a peripheral blood sample, and peripheral blood mononuclear cells were used for TCR beta sequencing. The Qiagen DNeasy Blood Extraction Kit was used to extract genomic DNA from the blood cell samples. CDR3 length: 16 amino acids, cysteine to phenylalanine. Only the CDR3 portion is preserved as DNA: 48 bases, with reading frame beginning at the first base. Ends trimmed: V by 0 bases, J by 5 bases; bases unmatched to a gene: 2. Reading the germline V gene gives CDR1 SGDLS and CDR2 YYNGEE. Library method: the immunoSEQ multiplex PCR assay. A mixture of 60 forward primers for TCR Vbeta segments and 13 reverse primers for TCR Jbeta segments was used in the multiplex PCR. A multiplex PCR assay on genomic DNA amplified the CDR3 region of rearranged TCR beta genes. The amplified TCR beta libraries were sequenced on the Illumina HiSeq System as 87-base-pair reads. On the study's bioinformatics: A later analysis tallied 80 million to 95 million unique TCR beta chains across the 650 to 750 repertoires, and about 10 million of those chains were shared by two or more donors. A nearest-neighbor algorithm error-corrected the raw reads and collapsed the reads into unique sequences, merging closely related sequences to remove PCR and sequencing errors. CDR3 sequences were aligned to IMGT reference sequences to assign V, D and J gene segments. For a sequence to be retained, at least a six-nucleotide match to both a V gene segment and a J gene segment was required. Rearrangements were called productive when the CDR3 lacked stop codons and stayed in frame with V and J; all others were non-productive. CDR3 was defined according to IMGT convention as the region running from the second conserved V-encoded cysteine to the conserved J-encoded phenylalanine. The earlier analysis of about 500 of the donors excluded sequences that lacked an unambiguous match to a single V gene segment. In an earlier analysis of around 590 of the donors, a V segment was called functional when productive rearrangements were above 56.7%, and segregating when the standard deviation between donors exceeded 5%. A statistical classification framework was built for diagnosing cytomegalovirus status from the catalog of TCR beta chain sequences. In a later analysis, TCR nucleotide sequences were compared against IMGT/GENE-DB human TR gene sequences so that V and J genes could be assigned. The TCRdist pipeline was used in a later analysis to assign CDR3 sequences and most-parsimonious VDJ recombination scenarios. In a later analysis, each TCR beta chain was defined by its CDR3 amino acid sequence together with its V-gene family, and reads without a unique V-gene family were excluded. In a later analysis, 450 to 600 highly shared, low-generation-probability nucleotide sequences were removed to address suspected cross-contamination and a sequencing artifact. In a later analysis, a clonal expansion index was calculated for each public chain from normalized within-repertoire ranks of inferred template counts. Generation probabilities in a later analysis came from a VDJ recombination model fitted to out-of-frame rearrangements, and those results were checked against IGoR. Hypergeometric tests were used in a later analysis to score TCR-TCR, TCR-HLA and TCR-CMV co-occurrence, with a repertoire-size bias correction applied to the TCR pairs. In a later analysis, false discovery rates were estimated by permuting HLA or CMV assignments 20 times. In a later analysis, co-occurring TCRs were grouped using DBSCAN, and TCRdist sequence similarity was added for clustering within HLA-allele-positive subsets. Co-occurrence clustering excluded repertoires with fewer than 30,000 or more than 120,000 public chains, plus five with anomalous nucleotide sharing. What TCRdb holds here is the immuneACCESS table cut down to in-frame rearrangements. Part of the clones is not present; checked against another copy, under half of the missing clones reflect an unresolved V gene, and the others are unexplained. The V and J calls and the clone size are those of that table, but D and trimming were determined from the DNA. The sample data list about 77,000 clones, and around 78% of these were observed just once. Jointly, the top ten make up around 3.6% of the sample.

The rearranged chain carries TRBV9 and TRBJ2-7, with 16 central nucleotides matching TRBD2. This TCR derives from a man in his forties in good health and CMV-seronegative. The specimen sequenced was PBMCs. Read as DNA, the sequence is TGTGCCAGCAGCGTAGCCGGGACTAGCGGGGGGGACGAGCAGTACTTC. The translation is CASSVAGTSGGDEQYF.